These 31 T cell receptor beta chains came from one sample sequenced in a study of CD4+ T cells in melanoma. The data were produced by immunoSEQ multiplex PCR, yet TCRdb's version contains in-frame clones alone and is incomplete. This repertoire shows about 11,000 clones, 66% found once; its top ten account for approximately 10%. What was sequenced was cells from a culture (not recorded whether cultured in vitro). These receptors were collected from a human donor with melanoma.

The V call is TRBV9, the J call TRBJ2-5; 7 nucleotides line up with TRBD2. CDR3 length: 14 residues. Germline CDR1 SGDLS, CDR2 YYNGEE. Germline trimming cut 0 bases from V and 2 bases from J; bases unmatched to any gene: 1. The chain's CDR3 is CASSVGGGQETQYF. CDR3 sequence (DNA): TGTGCCAGCAGCGTAGGGGGGGGGCAAGAGACCCAGTACTTC.

The chain carries TRBV19 and TRBJ1-1; D gene uncertain. The CDR3 runs 15 residues. Per germline, CDR1 LNHDA and CDR2 SQIVND (reference sequence). The ends were cut back, 6 bases at V and 2 bases at J, with 16 bases in the middle. In DNA form, the CDR3 reads TGTGCCAGTAGGGCCAAGAGCGGAGTCAACACTGAAGCTTTCTTT. Protein: CASRAKSGVNTEAFF.

The chain carries TRBV7-3 and TRBJ2-5, with D maybe TRBD2 (6 bases). Germline V CDR1 and CDR2: SGHTA, FQGTGA. The ends were cut back, 3 bases at V and 4 bases at J, with 12 bases in the middle. The length of the CDR3 is 14 residues. The chain's CDR3 is CASSFPGSGETQYF. The DNA of the CDR3 is TGTGCCAGCAGCTTCCCCGGGAGCGGAGAGACCCAGTACTTC.

The chain has TRBV6-4 and TRBJ2-1, with 9 bases matching TRBD2. The CDR3 spans 16 residues. The germline gives CDR1 MRHNA, CDR2 SNTAGT. Trimming at V came to 9 bases and at J to 2 bases, leaving 11 bases not matched to a gene. This CDR3 reads CASAGLSGGPYNEQFF. The CDR3 nucleotides are TGTGCCAGTGCCGGACTAAGCGGGGGGCCCTACAATGAGCAGTTCTTC.

CDR3 sequence reads: CASSLAFQQLTNYGYTF. CDR3 coding DNA: TGTGCCAGCAGCTTAGCCTTCCAACAGCTAACTAACTATGGCTACACCTTC. The genes are TRBV5-5 and TRBJ1-2; D is ambiguous. Germline CDR1 and CDR2: SGHKS and YYEKEE (reference sequence). The CDR3 loop spans 17 amino acids. V lost 2 bases and J 0 bases, leaving 17 bases between the germline ends.

This clone was detected a few times. The chain has TRBV11-2 and TRBJ1-1, with unresolved D. The V gene's germline CDR1 is SGHAT and CDR2 FQNNGV. The CDR3 totals 11 residues. V was cut by 5 bases and J by 6 bases, with 7 bases left in between. In nucleotides, the CDR3 is TGTGCCAGCAGCCCAGTGTCTGAAGCTTTCTTT. Translating gives CASSPVSEAFF.

CDR3 in amino acids: CASSLEGTSGGNEQFF. Here the CDR3 DNA reads TGTGCCAGCAGCTTAGAAGGGACTAGCGGGGGGAATGAGCAGTTCTTC. The rearrangement uses TRBV11-3 and TRBJ2-1, with 15 bases that match TRBD2. CDR3 length: 16 residues. Germline-derived CDR1 and CDR2 are SGHNT and YENEEA. V was clipped by 0 bases and J by 7 bases; unmatched bases: 1. Together with reference TRBV11-3 and TRBJ2-1, the CDR3 gives the full variable domain: EAGVVQSPRYKIIEKKQPVAFWCNPISGHNTLYWYLQNLGQGPELLIRYENEEAVDDSQLPKDRFSAERLKGVDSTLKIQPAELGDSAVYLCASSLEGTSGGNEQFFGPGTRLTVL.

This clone was observed a few times. The rearrangement joins TRBV16 to TRBJ2-2; the D gene is possibly TRBD1 (6 bases). The V end lost 5 bases, the J end lost 5 bases, and 15 bases lay between the germline ends. This CDR3 is 15 amino acids long. Germline V lookup: CDR1 KGHSY, CDR2 FQNENV. The CDR3 DNA is TGTGCCAGCAGCGACACAGGGTCGCGGACCGGGGAGCTGTTTTTT. Its protein is CASSDTGSRTGELFF.

The rearrangement links TRBV7-6 to TRBJ1-1, with a possible D match to TRBD1 (6 bases). Germline-derived CDR1 and CDR2 are SGHVS and FNYEAQ. V was clipped by 4 bases and J by 1 base, with 7 bases between them. This CDR3 has 13 amino acids. CDR3 DNA sequence: TGTGCCAGCAGCTCGGGACAGAACACTGAAGCTTTCTTT. It specifies CASSSGQNTEAFF.

The chain's CDR3 is CASSRTGGPYNEQFF. The CDR3 DNA reads TGTGCCAGCAGCCGTACAGGGGGCCCCTACAATGAGCAGTTCTTC. This chain uses TRBV7-9 with TRBJ2-1; 9 bases agree with TRBD1. Germline V lookup: CDR1 SEHNR, CDR2 FQNEAQ (reference sequence). J was trimmed by 2 bases and V by 5 bases; bases with no gene match: 4. This CDR3 is 15 amino acids long.

The chain couples TRBV11-2 to TRBJ2-7; TRBD1 agrees at 9 bases. The V gene end was trimmed by 5 bases and the J gene end by 3 bases; junction bases not matched to a gene: 2. The germline V gene has CDR1 SGHAT and CDR2 FQNNGV. This CDR3 comprises 13 residues. CDR3 bases: TGTGCCAGCAGCCCGGACAGGGGCTACGAGCAGTACTTC. Protein product: CASSPDRGYEQYF.

The chain combines TRBV29-1 with TRBJ2-3; D is undetermined. CDR3 length equals 12 residues. Germline V gene lookup returns CDR1 SQVTM and CDR2 ANQGSEA. V was cut by 3 bases and J by 2 bases, with 6 bases left in between. The CDR3 reads CSVEADTDTQYF. DNA for the CDR3: TGCAGCGTTGAGGCAGACACAGATACGCAGTATTTT.

The chain recombines TRBV30 with TRBJ1-2; D is unresolved. The CDR3 has 10 amino acids. V lost 6 bases and J 7 bases, leaving 9 bases between the germline ends. CDR1 and CDR2 (germline): GTSNPN, SVGIG (reference sequence). The CDR3 DNA follows: TGTGCCTGCTGGCGGGGTGGCTACACCTTC. Its protein is CACWRGGYTF.

The chain links TRBV9 to TRBJ2-5; perhaps TRBD2 as D (5 bases). Deletions cut 2 bases from V and 5 bases from J, with 16 bases between. CDR1 is SGDLS and CDR2 is YYNGEE in the germline V gene. The CDR3 contains 15 residues. CDR3 sequence reads: CASSVASIGGETQYF. CDR3 coding DNA: TGTGCCAGCAGCGTCGCGTCCATAGGCGGGGAGACCCAGTACTTC.

This chain uses TRBV19 with TRBJ1-2, with 7 bases fitting TRBD1. V lost 3 bases and J lost 5; bases outside the gene matches: 12. Germline V gene data show CDR1 as LNHDA and CDR2 as SQIVND (reference sequence). The CDR3 length is 16 residues. The CDR3 nucleotides are TGTGCCAGTAGTATTGACCACCCGACAGGGAGATATGGCTACACCTTC. Protein: CASSIDHPTGRYGYTF. The variable domain in full, completed from reference TRBV19 and TRBJ1-2, reads DGGITQSPKYLFRKEGQNVTLSCEQNLNHDAMYWYRQDPGQGLRLIYYSQIVNDFQKGDIAEGYSVSREKKESFPLTVTSAQKNPTAFYLCASSIDHPTGRYGYTFGSGTRLTVV.

The chain has TRBV10-2 and TRBJ1-6, with D maybe TRBD1 (5 bases). V was clipped by 4 bases and J by 7 bases, with 11 bases between them. This CDR3 has 14 residues. CDR1 and CDR2 from the germline V gene are WSHSY and SAAADI. The CDR3 DNA follows: TGCGCCAGCAGTGTGCCAGGGTTGAATTCACCCCTCCACTTT. It specifies CASSVPGLNSPLHF.

The rearrangement links TRBV5-5 to TRBJ2-3; a weak D match, TRBD1 (6 bases). The germline CDR1 and CDR2 sequences are SGHKS and YYEKEE (reference sequence). The CDR3 consists of 13 residues. V was clipped by 2 bases and J by 6 bases, with 10 bases between them. CDR3 loop: CASSFQGPDTQYF. The CDR3 DNA is TGTGCCAGCAGCTTCCAGGGGCCCGATACGCAGTATTTT. Filled out from reference TRBV5-5 and TRBJ2-3, the complete variable domain reads DAGVTQSPTHLIKTRGQQVTLRCSPISGHKSVSWYQQVLGQGPQFIFQYYEKEERGRGNFPDRFSARQFPNYSSELNVNALLLGDSALYLCASSFQGPDTQYFGPGTRLTVL.

V gene TRBV2 combines with J gene TRBJ1-4, with a tentative D call TRBD1 (6 bases). The CDR3 length is 14 residues. V was shortened by 8 bases and J by 3 bases, with 13 bases between the two germline ends. From germline, CDR1 is SNHLY and CDR2 FYNNEI. The CDR3 DNA follows: TGTGCCAGCGAAGGGGGGGAGGCTAATGAAAAACTGTTTTTT. It is translated as CASEGGEANEKLFF.

This chain links TRBV9 with TRBJ1-2; possible D gene TRBD1, 6 bases. Per the germline V gene, CDR1 is SGDLS and CDR2 is YYNGEE. The CDR3 has 17 residues. V lost 3 bases, J lost 8 bases, and 26 bases lay in between. CDR3 nucleotides: TGTGCCAGCAGCGAGAGGTTTGGGACGGCGGACCAGGGGGGCTACACCTTC. Its translation: CASSERFGTADQGGYTF.

This chain connects TRBV30 to TRBJ2-5; D might be TRBD2 (5 bases). The J call may not be correct, given that the DNA end is closer to TRBJ2-7. The CDR3 loop spans 12 amino acids. Germline-derived CDR1 and CDR2 are GTSNPN and SVGIG (reference sequence). The CDR3: CAWSRGAYEQYF. The CDR3 nucleotides read TGTGCCTGGAGTCGGGGTGCCTACGAGCAGTACTTC.

The chain employs TRBV6-5 and TRBJ1-1; 7 positions match TRBD1. This CDR3 spans 15 amino acids. Germline V CDR1 and CDR2: MNHEY, SVGAGI. V lost 5 bases, J lost 0 bases, and 6 bases stayed unmatched. DNA of the CDR3: TGTGCCAGCAGTACCCGGGACAGCATGAACACTGAAGCTTTCTTT. Protein product: CASSTRDSMNTEAFF.

The V call is TRBV4-1, the J call TRBJ2-7; D is unresolved. This CDR3 region has 18 residues. Germline loops: CDR1 MGHRA, CDR2 YSYEKL. The V end lost 1 base, the J end lost 0 bases, and 19 bases lay between the germline ends. The CDR3 region has the DNA TGCGCCAGCAGCCAAGGAGTAAGACGCGGTAAAAGCTCCTACGAGCAGTACTTC. Its translation: CASSQGVRRGKSSYEQYF.

The gene calls are TRBV10-1 and TRBJ2-7, with a possible D match to TRBD2 (5 bases). The CDR3 extends over 15 amino acids. V was pared by 1 base and J by 1 base, with 11 bases between. Germline lookup yields CDR1 WNHNN and CDR2 SYGVQD (reference sequence). The CDR3 DNA reads as TGCGCCAGCAGTGAGTATCGTGGGAGTTCCTACGAGCAGTACTTC. Translating gives CASSEYRGSSYEQYF.

The rearrangement joins TRBV4-1 to TRBJ1-4, with TRBD1 matching over 8 bases. The CDR3 covers 17 residues. CDR1 and CDR2 (germline): MGHRA, YSYEKL. The J segment lost 8 bases and the V segment lost 0 bases, leaving 11 bases of the junction unmatched. The CDR3 sequence: CASSQDAPGRDREKLFF. The CDR3 nucleotides are TGCGCCAGCAGCCAAGATGCCCCCGGCAGGGACAGGGAAAAACTGTTTTTT.

V usage is TRBV30 and J usage is TRBJ2-5; D might be TRBD1 (6 bases). The J call is doubtful: the DNA matches TRBJ2-7 better. The CDR3 runs to 14 residues. The germline V gene has CDR1 GTSNPN and CDR2 SVGIG (reference sequence). DNA of the CDR3: TGTGCCTGGGGGGGCCAGCTGTTTGTCGACGAGCAGTACTTC. Protein sequence: CAWGGQLFVDEQYF.

The V gene is TRBV6-5, the J gene TRBJ1-2; D remains ambiguous. Germline V gene lookup returns CDR1 MNHEY and CDR2 SVGAGI. This CDR3 region has 15 residues. Between the trimmed V and J ends, which lost 4 bases and 7 bases, there was a span of 19 bases. The CDR3 protein is CASSFDAVGVGGYTF. CDR3 coding DNA: TGTGCCAGCAGTTTCGACGCGGTCGGGGTGGGTGGCTACACCTTC.

This chain joins TRBV19 and TRBJ1-2; D might be TRBD1 (5 bases). This CDR3 has 12 residues. The V and J ends lost 10 bases and 4 bases respectively, with 13 bases between them. Germline CDR1 LNHDA, CDR2 SQIVND (reference sequence). Written as DNA, the CDR3 is TGTGCCACCGGGGGGGGTCTCTATGGCTACACCTTC. This codes for CATGGGLYGYTF. Full variable domain (outside the CDR3, taken from reference TRBV19 and TRBJ1-2): DGGITQSPKYLFRKEGQNVTLSCEQNLNHDAMYWYRQDPGQGLRLIYYSQIVNDFQKGDIAEGYSVSREKKESFPLTVTSAQKNPTAFYLCATGGGLYGYTFGSGTRLTVV.

The chain joins TRBV30 to TRBJ1-5; weak D call: TRBD1 (5 bases). The V gene's germline CDR1 is GTSNPN and CDR2 SVGIG (reference sequence). Between the trimmed V and J ends, which lost 3 bases and 9 bases, there was a span of 12 bases. This CDR3 region has 12 residues. The DNA for the CDR3 is TGTGCCTGGAGCCTCGCGGGGGGGCCCCAGCATTTT. The encoded protein is CAWSLAGGPQHF.

A few counts support this clone. The chain recombines TRBV5-8 with TRBJ1-1; D is undetermined. This CDR3 is 10 amino acids long. Trimming took off 7 bases at V and 6 bases at J, with 7 bases between the two ends. Germline V gives CDR1 SGHTS, CDR2 YDEGEE. In DNA, the CDR3 is TGTGCCAGCGGGCGATCTGAAGCTTTCTTT. Translation gives CASGRSEAFF. The complete variable domain, with remaining parts taken from reference TRBV5-8 and TRBJ1-1, reads EAGVTQSPTHLIKTRGQQATLRCSPISGHTSVYWYQQALGLGLQFLLWYDEGEERNRGNFPPRFSGRQFPNYSSELNVNALELEDSALYLCASGRSEAFFGQGTRLTVV.

This clone was recorded a few times. The chain couples TRBV5-1 to TRBJ1-2; D is perhaps TRBD1 (5 bases). This CDR3 region has 13 residues. Germline V gene data show CDR1 as SGHRS and CDR2 as YFSETQ. V was trimmed by 9 bases and J by 2 bases, leaving 14 bases between them. The CDR3 DNA reads as TGCGCCACCAGGGACGGAGGAAACTATGGCTACACCTTC. This translates into CATRDGGNYGYTF.

This clone was seen a single time. The chain carries TRBV5-6 and TRBJ1-2; tentative D call: TRBD1 (5 bases). CDR3 length: 11 amino acids. The germline V and J ends were trimmed by 4 bases and 8 bases, with 9 bases remaining between them. Per the germline V gene, CDR1 is SGHDT and CDR2 is YYEEEE. The CDR3 sequence: CASSPGWGYTF. DNA of the CDR3: TGTGCCAGCAGCCCAGGGTGGGGCTACACCTTC.